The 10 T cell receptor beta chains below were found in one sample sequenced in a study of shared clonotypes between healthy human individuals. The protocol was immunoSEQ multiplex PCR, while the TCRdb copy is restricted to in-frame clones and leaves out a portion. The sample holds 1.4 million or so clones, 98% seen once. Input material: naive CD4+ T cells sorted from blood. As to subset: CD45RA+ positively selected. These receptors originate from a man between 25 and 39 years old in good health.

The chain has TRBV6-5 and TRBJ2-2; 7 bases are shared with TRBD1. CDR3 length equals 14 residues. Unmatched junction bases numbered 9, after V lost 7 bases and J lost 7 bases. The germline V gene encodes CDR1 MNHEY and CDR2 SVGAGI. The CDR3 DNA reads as TGTGCCAGCAAGGGACAGACCTTCGGCGGGGAGCTGTTTTTT. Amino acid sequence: CASKGQTFGGELFF.

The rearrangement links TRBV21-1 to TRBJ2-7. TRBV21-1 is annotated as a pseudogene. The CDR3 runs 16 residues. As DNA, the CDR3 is TGTGCCAGCAGCAAAGCGGGGAGGGGGCTTCCCTACGAGCAGTACTTC. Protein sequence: CASSKAGRGLPYEQYF.

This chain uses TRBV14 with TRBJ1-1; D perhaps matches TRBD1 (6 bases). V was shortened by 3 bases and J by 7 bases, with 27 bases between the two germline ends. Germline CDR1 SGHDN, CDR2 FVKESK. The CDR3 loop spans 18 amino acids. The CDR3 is CASSQVRITGPRNFEAFF. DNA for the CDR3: TGTGCCAGCAGCCAGGTTCGGATAACAGGGCCCCGAAACTTTGAAGCTTTCTTT.

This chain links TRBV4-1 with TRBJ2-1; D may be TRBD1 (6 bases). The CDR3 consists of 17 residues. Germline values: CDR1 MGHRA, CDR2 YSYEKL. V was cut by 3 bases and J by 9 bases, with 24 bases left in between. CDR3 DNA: TGCGCCAGCAGCCATCTCCTTTTACCGGGACATCTCGGTGAGCAGTTCTTC. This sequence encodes CASSHLLLPGHLGEQFF.

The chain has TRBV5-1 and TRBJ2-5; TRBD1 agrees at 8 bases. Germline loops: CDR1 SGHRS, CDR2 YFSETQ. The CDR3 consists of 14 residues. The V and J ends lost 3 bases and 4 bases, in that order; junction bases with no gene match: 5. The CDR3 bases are TGCGCCAGCAGCTCCCAGGGGGCGGTAGAGACCCAGTACTTC. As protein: CASSSQGAVETQYF.

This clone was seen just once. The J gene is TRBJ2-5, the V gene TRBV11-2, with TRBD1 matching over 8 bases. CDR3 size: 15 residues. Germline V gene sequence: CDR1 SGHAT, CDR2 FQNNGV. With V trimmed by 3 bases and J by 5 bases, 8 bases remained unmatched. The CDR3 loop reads CASSFQGQDVETQYF. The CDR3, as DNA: TGTGCCAGCAGCTTTCAGGGACAGGACGTCGAGACCCAGTACTTC.

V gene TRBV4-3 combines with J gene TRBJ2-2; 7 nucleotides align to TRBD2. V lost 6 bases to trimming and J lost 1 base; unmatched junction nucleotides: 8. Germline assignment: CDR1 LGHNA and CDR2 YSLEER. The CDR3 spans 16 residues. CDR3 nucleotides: TGCGCCAGCAGGCTAGGGGCGGGAGTGAACACCGGGGAGCTGTTTTTT. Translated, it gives CASRLGAGVNTGELFF.

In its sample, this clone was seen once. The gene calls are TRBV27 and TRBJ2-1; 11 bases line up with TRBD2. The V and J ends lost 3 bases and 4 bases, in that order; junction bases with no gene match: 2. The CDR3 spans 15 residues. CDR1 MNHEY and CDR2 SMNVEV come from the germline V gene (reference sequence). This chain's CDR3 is CASSLPSGGYNEQFF. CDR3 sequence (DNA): TGTGCCAGCAGTTTGCCTAGCGGGGGGTACAATGAGCAGTTCTTC.

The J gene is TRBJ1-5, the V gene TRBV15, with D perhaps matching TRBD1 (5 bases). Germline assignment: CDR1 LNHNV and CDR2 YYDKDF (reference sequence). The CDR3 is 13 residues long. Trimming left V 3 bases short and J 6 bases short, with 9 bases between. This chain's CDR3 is CATSRGRPQPQHF. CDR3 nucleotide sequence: TGTGCCACCAGCAGGGGGCGTCCTCAGCCCCAGCATTTT.

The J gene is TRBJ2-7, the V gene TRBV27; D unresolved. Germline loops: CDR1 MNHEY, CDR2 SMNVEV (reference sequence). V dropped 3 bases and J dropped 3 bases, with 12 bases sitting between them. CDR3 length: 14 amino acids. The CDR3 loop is CASSFLPSGYEQYF. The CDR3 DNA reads TGTGCCAGCAGTTTCCTACCCTCAGGCTACGAGCAGTACTTC.